Following are 14 T cell receptor beta chains from one sample sequenced in a study of PD-1 blockade in classical Hodgkin lymphoma (dated by TCRdb to the early 2020s). In the paper's terms, the time point label means: cycle 1 day 1 (C1D1), immediately before nivolumab initiation. All trial patients had relapsed after autologous stem cell transplantation, with cohorts A, B and C differing in prior brentuximab vedotin exposure. Library creation used the immunoSEQ multiplex PCR assay. TCRdb mirrors the immuneACCESS table, restricted to in-frame sequences. Some clones are absent from its copies; in checked studies, under half trace to an unresolved V gene, and the reason for the others is unknown. This sample comprises about 41,000 clones, over 60% of them detected only once. The top ten clones comprise around 20% of the sample. Sequencing used peripheral blood mononuclear cells (PBMCs), obtained at baseline. The receptors shown here come from a human donor with classical Hodgkin lymphoma.

The V gene is TRBV6-6, the J gene TRBJ2-5; no definite D call. TRBJ2-7 explains the end of the DNA better; the J call may be wrong. The CDR3 totals 13 residues. Germline CDR1 MNHNY, CDR2 SVGAGI (reference sequence). CDR3 in DNA: TGTGCCAGCAGTTATAGTCAGACCTACGAGCAGTACTTC. It specifies CASSYSQTYEQYF.

DNA of the CDR3: TGCGCCAGCAGCCAAGATGGACTACCCAAATGGGAGCAGTACTTC. Translated: CASSQDGLPKWEQYF. The chain joins TRBV4-1 to TRBJ2-7; D may be TRBD2 (6 bases). Germline lookup yields CDR1 MGHRA and CDR2 YSYEKL. V was trimmed by 0 bases and J by 7 bases, leaving 16 bases between them. This CDR3 is 15 amino acids long.

The V call is TRBV18, the J call TRBJ1-1; the D is unclear. The CDR3 extends over 18 amino acids. The V end lost 4 bases, the J end lost 0 bases, and 21 bases lay between the germline ends. Germline lookup yields CDR1 KGHSH and CDR2 LQKENI. The CDR3 DNA follows: TGTGCCAGCTCACTCAAATCTGGCCCGGCGGGTTTGAACACTGAAGCTTTCTTT. Amino acids: CASSLKSGPAGLNTEAFF.

The chain links TRBV6-5 to TRBJ1-5, with 12 positions matching TRBD1. The CDR3 loop spans 16 amino acids. In germline, CDR1 is MNHEY, CDR2 SVGAGI. Losses at the gene ends were 4 bases for V and 6 bases for J; bases not matched to a gene: 7. In DNA form, the CDR3 reads TGTGCCAGCAGTTTAACCGGGACAGGGGGCCGTCAGCCCCAGCATTTT. This codes for CASSLTGTGGRQPQHF.

The genes are TRBV20-1 and TRBJ1-2; D unclear. V lost 6 bases to trimming and J lost 8 bases, with 13 bases between them. The CDR3 totals 11 residues. Germline V gene lookup returns CDR1 DFQATT and CDR2 SNEGSKA (reference sequence). CDR3 bases: TGCAGTGCGGTAGCCGGGCACGGCTACACCTTC. As protein: CSAVAGHGYTF.

V and J are TRBV27 and TRBJ1-5; the match to TRBD1 covers 8 bases. The germline V gene encodes CDR1 MNHEY and CDR2 SMNVEV (reference sequence). The CDR3 is 17 residues long. V was clipped by 5 bases and J by 2 bases; unmatched bases: 11. The CDR3 sequence: CASSRGQGAVGNQPQHF. The CDR3 coding sequence is TGTGCCAGCAGTAGAGGGCAGGGGGCGGTTGGCAATCAGCCCCAGCATTTT.

This clone was observed a single time. The chain combines TRBV5-8 with TRBJ2-7, with D tentatively TRBD1 (6 bases). This CDR3 has 13 residues. Between the trimmed V and J ends, which lost 7 bases and 3 bases, there was a span of 14 bases. Germline lookup yields CDR1 SGHTS and CDR2 YDEGEE. The CDR3 coding sequence is TGTGCCAGCGACAGGACCCCTTTCTACGAGCAGTACTTC. Encoded protein: CASDRTPFYEQYF.

This clone has more than one count but fewer than ten. V usage is TRBV6-5 and J usage is TRBJ1-2; tentatively, D is TRBD1 (6 bases). V was clipped by 0 bases and J by 6 bases, with 14 bases between them. CDR3 length: 15 residues. Germline CDR1 MNHEY, CDR2 SVGAGI. The CDR3 DNA follows: TGTGCCAGCAGTTACTCGCAGGGGTCAAGAGATGGCTACACCTTC. It yields the protein CASSYSQGSRDGYTF.

This chain uses TRBV11-2 with TRBJ2-1, with D possibly matching TRBD2 (6 bases). Germline CDR1 SGHAT, CDR2 FQNNGV. The V gene lost 5 bases and the J gene lost 15 bases, with 23 bases spanning the gap. There are 14 residues in the CDR3. Here the CDR3 reads CASSRRQSGGWVFF. The DNA of the CDR3 is TGTGCCAGCAGCCGCAGACAGTCCGGGGGATGGGTGTTCTTC.

The V gene is TRBV6-5, the J gene TRBJ2-5; D not resolved. Germline CDR1 MNHEY, CDR2 SVGAGI. CDR3 length: 13 amino acids. Trimming removed 6 bases from V and 10 bases from J, with 18 bases in between. As DNA, the CDR3 is TGTGCCAGCAGCTCCATCCCTCAATCGGGCCAGTACTTC. Protein product: CASSSIPQSGQYF.

This clone was counted once. The V call is TRBV29-1, the J call TRBJ2-7; 10 positions match TRBD2. The CDR3 consists of 14 residues. The junction had 7 bases not matched to a gene; V was cut back by 6 bases and J by 2 bases. The germline CDR1 and CDR2 sequences are SQVTM and ANQGSEA. Here the CDR3 DNA reads TGCAGCGTCGCGGGACTAGCGAATACCTACGAGCAGTACTTC. This sequence encodes CSVAGLANTYEQYF.

The J gene is TRBJ1-1, the V gene TRBV7-3; TRBD1 agrees at 7 bases. The junction had 4 bases not matched to a gene; V was cut back by 4 bases and J by 5 bases. The CDR3 is made up of 13 amino acids. In germline, CDR1 is SGHTA, CDR2 FQGTGA. The CDR3 is CASSSQGETEAFF. CDR3 in DNA: TGTGCCAGCAGCTCGCAGGGGGAGACTGAAGCTTTCTTT. Full variable domain (missing parts from reference TRBV7-3 and TRBJ1-1): GAGVSQTPSNKVTEKGKYVELRCDPISGHTALYWYRQSLGQGPEFLIYFQGTGAADDSGLPNDRFFAVRPEGSVSTLKIQRTERGDSAVYLCASSSQGETEAFFGQGTRLTVV.

This clone was found once. The V call is TRBV6-6, the J call TRBJ2-7, with TRBD2 matching 10 bases. V trimming: 8 bases; J trimming: 5 bases; junction bases outside the gene matches: 6. Germline V gives CDR1 MNHNY, CDR2 SVGAGI (reference sequence). The CDR3 spans 13 residues. The CDR3 nucleotides are TGTGCCAGCGAGCGGGAGGGCCCCAACGAGCAGTACTTC. Its protein is CASEREGPNEQYF.

The rearrangement links TRBV30 to TRBJ1-1; D might be TRBD1 (5 bases). Germline V gene sequence: CDR1 GTSNPN, CDR2 SVGIG (reference sequence). V dropped 3 bases and J dropped 0 bases, with 20 bases sitting between them. The CDR3 spans 17 residues. The CDR3 loop reads CAWRGRKVAYMNTEAFF. CDR3 bases: TGTGCCTGGAGGGGACGGAAGGTTGCCTATATGAACACTGAAGCTTTCTTT.